This record covers a single T cell receptor beta chain. This entry belongs to a study of shared T cell receptors in the human thymus. Method: immunoSEQ multiplex PCR; TCRdb's copy keeps in-frame clones and lacks some. The sample carries around 730,000 clones, 80% to 90% recorded once. Germline CDR1 MRHNA, CDR2 SNTAGT. CDR3 length: 13 amino acids. Trimming shortened V by 6 bases and J by 7 bases, and 10 bases separated the two germline ends. These data also featured in a second study, about human thymus T cells. In that study: Donation was from healthy Finnish infants who were having corrective surgery that addressed congenital heart defects. Resections were taken during corrective heart surgery, and the thymus tissue came from these.

The V call is TRBV6-4, the J call TRBJ1-6; D is undetermined. The sequencing sample was made of thymocytes. The source is a girl under two years old with a congenital heart defect. The CDR3 DNA sequence: TGTGCCAGCAGAAAGACGGAGAATTCACCCCTCCACTTT. Encoded protein: CASRKTENSPLHF.